This TCR beta chain was captured in a study of shared clonotypes between healthy human individuals. The CDR3 contains 20 residues. Germline CDR1 and CDR2: MDHEN and SYDVKM. With 4 bases clipped from V and 8 bases from J, the junction kept 21 bases outside the gene matches. Deep-level assay runs were performed. Using immunoSEQ multiplex PCR, the repertoire was profiled, and TCRdb retains in-frame clones only, with some absent. Found here are about 2.1 million clones, about 94% of them singletons; the top ten hold more than 1.5%. With respect to this clone: The antigen is unknown.

Study-level findings and limits: Sampling covered nothing but blood. Tissue TCR repertoires likely differ from those found in blood. Rarefaction showed sorted-subset sequencing was incomplete despite large depth. On the whole, naive subsets had larger estimated richness than memory subsets had.

Naive CD8 cells lacked CD45RO, underwent positive selection for CCR7 and left out terminally differentiated effector memory CD45RA+ cells. The chain employs TRBV28 and TRBJ1-4; 11 bases map to TRBD1. The clonotype comes from a young man in good health. Some clones in this sample may be carry-over from other donors' samples. The sample taken for sequencing was naive CD8+ T cells from PBMCs. The CDR3 nucleotides read TGTGCCAGCAGTTGGAGGACAGGGGGCATAGAGATAGCTGAGTGGGAAAAACTGTTTTTT. Encoded protein: CASSWRTGGIEIAEWEKLFF.